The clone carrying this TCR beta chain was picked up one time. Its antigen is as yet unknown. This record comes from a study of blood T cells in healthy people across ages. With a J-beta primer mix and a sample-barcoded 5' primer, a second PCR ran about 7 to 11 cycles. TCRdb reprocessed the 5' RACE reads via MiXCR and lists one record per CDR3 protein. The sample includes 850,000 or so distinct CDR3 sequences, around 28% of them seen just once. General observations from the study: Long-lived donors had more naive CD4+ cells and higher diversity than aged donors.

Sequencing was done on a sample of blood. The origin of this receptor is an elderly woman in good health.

As DNA, the CDR3 is TGTGCCAGTAGGCAGACAGGGCTAGGACAGCCCCAGCATTTT. Protein sequence: CASRQTGLGQPQHF. The chain carries TRBV19 and TRBJ1-5; 7 bases match TRBD1. The CDR3 consists of 14 residues. Looked up from germline, CDR1 is LNHDA and CDR2 is SQIVND (reference sequence). V shed 6 bases and J 7 bases; nucleotides not matched to a gene: 9.